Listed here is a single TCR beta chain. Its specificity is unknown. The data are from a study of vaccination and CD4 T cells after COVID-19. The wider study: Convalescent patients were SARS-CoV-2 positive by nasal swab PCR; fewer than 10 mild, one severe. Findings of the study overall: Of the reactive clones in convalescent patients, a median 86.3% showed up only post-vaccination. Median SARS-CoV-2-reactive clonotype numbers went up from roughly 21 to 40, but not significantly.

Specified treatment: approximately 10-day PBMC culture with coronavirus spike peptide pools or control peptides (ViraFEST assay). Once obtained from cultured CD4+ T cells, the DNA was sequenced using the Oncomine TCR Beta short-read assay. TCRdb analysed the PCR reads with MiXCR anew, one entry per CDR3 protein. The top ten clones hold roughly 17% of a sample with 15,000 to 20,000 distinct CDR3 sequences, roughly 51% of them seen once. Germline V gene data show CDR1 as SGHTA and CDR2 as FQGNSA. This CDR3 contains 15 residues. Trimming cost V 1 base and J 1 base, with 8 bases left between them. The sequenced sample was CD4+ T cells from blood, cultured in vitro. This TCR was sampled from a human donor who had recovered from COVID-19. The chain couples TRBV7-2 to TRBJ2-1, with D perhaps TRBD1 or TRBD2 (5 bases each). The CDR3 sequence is CASSLGWGSYNEQFF. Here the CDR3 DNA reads TGTGCCAGCAGCTTAGGGTGGGGGTCCTACAATGAGCAGTTCTTC. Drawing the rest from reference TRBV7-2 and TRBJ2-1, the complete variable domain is GAGVSQSPSNKVTEKGKDVELRCDPISGHTALYWYRQSLGQGLEFLIYFQGNSAPDKSGLPSDRFSAERTGGSVSTLTIQRTQQEDSAVYLCASSLGWGSYNEQFFGPGTRLTVL.